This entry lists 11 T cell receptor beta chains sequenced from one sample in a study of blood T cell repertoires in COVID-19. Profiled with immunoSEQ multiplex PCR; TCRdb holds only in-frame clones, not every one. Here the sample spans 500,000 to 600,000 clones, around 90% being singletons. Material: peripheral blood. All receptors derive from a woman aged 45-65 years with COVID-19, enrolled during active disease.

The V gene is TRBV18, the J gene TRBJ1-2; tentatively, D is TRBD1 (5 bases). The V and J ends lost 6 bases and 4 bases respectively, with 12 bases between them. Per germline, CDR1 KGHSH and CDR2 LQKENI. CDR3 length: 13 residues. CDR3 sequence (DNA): TGTGCCAGCTCCCTGGACGACAGCTATGGCTACACCTTC. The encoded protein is CASSLDDSYGYTF.

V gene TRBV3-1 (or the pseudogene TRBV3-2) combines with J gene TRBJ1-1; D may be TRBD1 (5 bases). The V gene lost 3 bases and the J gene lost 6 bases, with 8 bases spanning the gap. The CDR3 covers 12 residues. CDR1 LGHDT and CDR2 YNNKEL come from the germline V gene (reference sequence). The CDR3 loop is CASSHGGSEAFF. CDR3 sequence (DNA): TGTGCCAGCAGCCACGGGGGATCTGAAGCTTTCTTT.

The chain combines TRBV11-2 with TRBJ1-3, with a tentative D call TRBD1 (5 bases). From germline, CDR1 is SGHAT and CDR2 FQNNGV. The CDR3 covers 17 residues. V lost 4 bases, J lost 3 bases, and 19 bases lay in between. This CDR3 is CASSSSRIQGGGNTIYF. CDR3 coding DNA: TGTGCCAGCAGCTCCTCTCGGATCCAGGGTGGTGGAAACACCATATATTTT.

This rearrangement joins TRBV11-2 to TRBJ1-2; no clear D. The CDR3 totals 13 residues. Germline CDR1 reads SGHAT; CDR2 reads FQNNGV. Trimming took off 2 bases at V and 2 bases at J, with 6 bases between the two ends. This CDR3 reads CASSLQRNYGYTF. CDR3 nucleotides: TGTGCCAGCAGCTTACAGAGGAACTATGGCTACACCTTC.

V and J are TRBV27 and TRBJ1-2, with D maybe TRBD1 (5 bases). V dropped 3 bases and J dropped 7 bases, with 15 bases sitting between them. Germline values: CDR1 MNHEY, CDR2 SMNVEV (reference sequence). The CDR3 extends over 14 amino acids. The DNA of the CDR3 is TGTGCCAGCAGTTTTACCGGGACTCTCGCTGGCTACACCTTC. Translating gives CASSFTGTLAGYTF.

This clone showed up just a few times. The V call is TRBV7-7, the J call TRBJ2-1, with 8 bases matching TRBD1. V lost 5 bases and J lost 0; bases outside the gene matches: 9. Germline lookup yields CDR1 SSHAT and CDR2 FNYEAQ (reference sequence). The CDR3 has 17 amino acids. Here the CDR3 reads CASSPNIQGGSYNEQFF. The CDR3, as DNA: TGTGCCAGCAGCCCGAACATACAGGGGGGCTCCTACAATGAGCAGTTCTTC.

This chain's CDR3 is CASSFGGRTSGGPRTDTQYF. The CDR3 region has the DNA TGCGCCAGCAGCTTCGGTGGGAGAACTAGCGGGGGGCCTCGCACAGATACGCAGTATTTT. The rearrangement joins TRBV5-1 to TRBJ2-3; 12 positions agree with TRBD2. The CDR3 consists of 20 residues. J lost 1 base, V lost 2 bases, and 14 bases had no gene match. Germline lookup yields CDR1 SGHRS and CDR2 YFSETQ.

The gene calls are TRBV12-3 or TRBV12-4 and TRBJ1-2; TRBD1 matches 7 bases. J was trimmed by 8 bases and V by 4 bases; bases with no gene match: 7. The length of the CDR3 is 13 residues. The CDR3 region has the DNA TGTGCCAGCAGTTATACGGGACAGCCAGGCTACACCTTC. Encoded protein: CASSYTGQPGYTF.

CDR3 sequence (DNA): TGTGCCAGCACGCCGGGACAGGGGGCCCGGGGACAGCCCCAGCATTTT. Residues: CASTPGQGARGQPQHF. The chain employs TRBV2 and TRBJ1-5; 12 bases fit TRBD1. V was pared by 7 bases and J by 7 bases, with 11 bases of the junction left unmatched. Per germline, CDR1 SNHLY and CDR2 FYNNEI. This CDR3 spans 16 amino acids.

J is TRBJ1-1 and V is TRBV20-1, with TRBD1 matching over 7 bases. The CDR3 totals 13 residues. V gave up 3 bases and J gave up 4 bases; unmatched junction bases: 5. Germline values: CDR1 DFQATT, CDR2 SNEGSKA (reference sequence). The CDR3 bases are TGCAGTGCTAGTAATACAGGGGCCACTGAAGCTTTCTTT. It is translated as CSASNTGATEAFF.

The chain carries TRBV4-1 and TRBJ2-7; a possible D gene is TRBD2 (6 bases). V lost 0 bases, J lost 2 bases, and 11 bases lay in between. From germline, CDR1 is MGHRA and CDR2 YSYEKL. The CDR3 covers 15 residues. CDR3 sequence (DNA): TGCGCCAGCAGCCAAGATCACGGGGGTCCCTACGAGCAGTACTTC. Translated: CASSQDHGGPYEQYF.